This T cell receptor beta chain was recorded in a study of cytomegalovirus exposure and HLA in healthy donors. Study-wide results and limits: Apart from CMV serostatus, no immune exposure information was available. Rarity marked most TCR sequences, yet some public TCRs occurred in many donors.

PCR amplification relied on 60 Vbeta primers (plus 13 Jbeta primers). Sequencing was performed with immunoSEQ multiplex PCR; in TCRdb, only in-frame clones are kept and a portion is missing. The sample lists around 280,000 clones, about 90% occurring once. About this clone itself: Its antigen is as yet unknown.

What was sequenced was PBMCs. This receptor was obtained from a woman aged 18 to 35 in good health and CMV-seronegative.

Written as DNA, the CDR3 is TGTGCCAGCAGTCCCGGACTAGCGGGGGGGAGCTCCTACAATGAGCAGTTCTTC. This sequence encodes CASSPGLAGGSSYNEQFF. The rearrangement links TRBV2 to TRBJ2-1, with 15 bases fitting TRBD2. The CDR3 runs 18 residues. Germline-derived CDR1 and CDR2 are SNHLY and FYNNEI. V was clipped by 5 bases and J by 0 bases; unmatched bases: 5.